This TCR beta chain was profiled in a study of spatial heterogeneity in lung cancer. Points from the study as a whole: Ubiquitous expanded tumor TCRs surfaced in blood more at resection than they did at follow-up.

The time point: sample taken at primary tumor resection. Sequencing was performed on whole RNA extracted from tumor and nontumor lung tissue, or from frozen PBMC, and the material was left unsorted. A total of around 67 untreated early-stage non-small cell lung cancer patients served as donors. This CDR3 is built from 17 residues. With 8 bases clipped from V and 0 bases from J, the junction kept 10 bases outside the gene matches. Germline loops: CDR1 SEHNR, CDR2 FQNEAQ (reference sequence). TCRdb recomputed calls from the 5' RACE reads with MiXCR, one row per CDR3 protein. The table records tens of thousands of distinct CDR3 sequences, roughly an eighth of them present only once. This clonotype was observed a handful of times. The antigen is unknown.

The chain carries TRBV7-9 and TRBJ2-2, with TRBD2 matching 9 bases. This sequence originates from a male donor with early-stage non-small cell lung cancer. The sequencing here drew on PBMCs, taken at surgery. The CDR3 reads CASPGGASGTNTGELFF. The CDR3 nucleotides read TGTGCCAGCCCGGGAGGGGCTAGCGGGACGAACACCGGGGAGCTGTTTTTT.